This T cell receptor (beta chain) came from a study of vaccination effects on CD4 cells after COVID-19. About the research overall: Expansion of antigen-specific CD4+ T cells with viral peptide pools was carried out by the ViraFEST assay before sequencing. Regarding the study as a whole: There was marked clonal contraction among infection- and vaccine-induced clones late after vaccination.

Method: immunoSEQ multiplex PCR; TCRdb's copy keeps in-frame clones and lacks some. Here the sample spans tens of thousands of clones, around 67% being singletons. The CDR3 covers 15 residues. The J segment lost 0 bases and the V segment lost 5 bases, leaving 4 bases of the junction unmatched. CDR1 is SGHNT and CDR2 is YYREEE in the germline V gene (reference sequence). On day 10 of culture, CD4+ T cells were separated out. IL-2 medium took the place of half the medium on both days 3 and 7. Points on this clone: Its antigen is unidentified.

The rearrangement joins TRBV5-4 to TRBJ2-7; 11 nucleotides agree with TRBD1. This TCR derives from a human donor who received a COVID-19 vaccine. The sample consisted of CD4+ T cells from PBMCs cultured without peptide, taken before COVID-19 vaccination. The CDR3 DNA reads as TGTGCCAGCAGTACGGGACAGGGGGTCTCCTACGAGCAGTACTTC. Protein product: CASSTGQGVSYEQYF.